The 21 T cell receptor beta chains listed next were all sequenced from one sample in a study of CD8 T cells in Susac syndrome. With random hexamers, roughly 0.5 to 1 ug RNA was reverse transcribed. Each CDR3 protein is one row after TCRdb ran MiXCR on the immunoSEQ multiplex PCR reads. The sample lists hundreds of thousands of distinct CDR3 sequences; 94% were seen once. Input material: CD4+ T cells from PBMCs. All receptors come from a human donor with Susac syndrome.

The CDR3 protein is CSAFIDRAGTEAFF. The CDR3 bases are TGCAGTGCCTTTATCGACAGGGCTGGCACTGAAGCTTTCTTT. The V call is TRBV20-1, the J call TRBJ1-1; 7 bases are shared with TRBD1. J gave up 4 bases and V 6 bases, and 11 bases lay outside the gene matches. This CDR3 is built from 14 residues. The V gene's germline CDR1 is DFQATT and CDR2 SNEGSKA (reference sequence).

This sequence joins TRBV9 and TRBJ1-1; D remains ambiguous. This CDR3 is 16 amino acids long. CDR1 and CDR2 (germline): SGDLS, YYNGEE. The V and J ends lost 3 bases and 1 base respectively, with 16 bases between them. The CDR3 is CASSAFESTGNTEAFF. The DNA for the CDR3 is TGTGCCAGCAGCGCCTTCGAGAGTACGGGGAACACTGAAGCTTTCTTT.

The rearrangement uses TRBV6-1 and TRBJ1-1; 8 bases fit TRBD1. Looked up from germline, CDR1 is MNHNS and CDR2 is SASEGT. The CDR3 consists of 14 residues. V dropped 5 bases and J dropped 6; count of bases not matched to a gene: 8. DNA for the CDR3: TGTGCCAGCAGTCCCGGGATGGACAGGGCTGAAGCTTTCTTT. This translates into CASSPGMDRAEAFF.

This clonotype was counted a few times. The chain is built from TRBV19 and TRBJ1-2; perhaps TRBD1 as D (5 bases). Trimming left V 6 bases short and J 8 bases short, with 16 bases between. This CDR3 is 13 amino acids long. Germline CDR1 LNHDA, CDR2 SQIVND (reference sequence). The CDR3 loop reads CASSRDPYQGYTF. The CDR3 DNA reads TGTGCCAGTAGCCGGGACCCGTATCAGGGCTACACCTTC.

V usage is TRBV7-3 and J usage is TRBJ2-3; a possible D gene is TRBD1 (5 bases). Trimming pared 6 bases from V and 6 bases from J, leaving 13 bases between. CDR3 length equals 13 residues. Germline CDR1 is SGHTA and CDR2 is FQGTGA. CDR3 protein: CASRPNGADTQYF. CDR3 in DNA: TGTGCCAGCAGGCCAAATGGGGCGGATACGCAGTATTTT.

The chain couples TRBV12-3 or TRBV12-4 to TRBJ1-6; D gene ambiguous. Trimming pared 6 bases from V and 8 bases from J, leaving 17 bases between. CDR3 length equals 15 residues. The CDR3 DNA follows: TGTGCCAGCAGCCTAGGCGCGGGGAGCGATTCACCCCTCCACTTT. This translates into CASSLGAGSDSPLHF.

The chain couples TRBV7-3 to TRBJ1-1; no clear D. Germline V gives CDR1 SGHTA, CDR2 FQGTGA. This CDR3 region has 13 residues. V lost 1 base to trimming and J lost 7 bases, with 10 bases between them. The CDR3 DNA reads as TGTGCCAGCAGCTTAAGTGTGGGAGGTGAAGCTTTCTTT. As protein: CASSLSVGGEAFF.

The J gene is TRBJ1-1, the V gene TRBV24-1; 9 nucleotides line up with TRBD1. This CDR3 is 15 amino acids long. Trimming at V came to 4 bases and at J to 6 bases, leaving 8 bases not matched to a gene. CDR1 and CDR2 (germline): KGHDR, SFDVKD. The CDR3 loop is CATSDPGQGSPEAFF. The CDR3 DNA follows: TGTGCCACCAGTGACCCCGGACAGGGGTCGCCTGAAGCTTTCTTT.

This chain joins TRBV7-6 and TRBJ2-1, with 10 bases that match TRBD1. The germline V gene has CDR1 SGHVS and CDR2 FNYEAQ. This CDR3 is 16 amino acids long. Losses at the gene ends were 5 bases for V and 4 bases for J; bases not matched to a gene: 8. In nucleotides, the CDR3 is TGTGCCAGCAGCCGTGATGGGACAGGGGAGTACAATGAGCAGTTCTTC. It encodes CASSRDGTGEYNEQFF.

The chain links TRBV4-3 to TRBJ1-2; no reliable D call. CDR1 and CDR2 (germline): LGHNA, YSLEER. V dropped 6 bases and J dropped 4 bases, with 12 bases sitting between them. CDR3 length equals 13 residues. CDR3 coding DNA: TGCGCCAGCAGTCCAGCGTTACCCTATGGCTACACCTTC. Translated, it gives CASSPALPYGYTF.

With respect to this clonotype: An end of the junction does not agree with germline; a read error may underlie this. This rearrangement joins TRBV5-1 to TRBJ2-5; no definite D call. Germline CDR1 and CDR2: SGHRS and YFSETQ. This CDR3 comprises 15 residues. The CDR3 sequence: CASSLLPANKEPQYF. The DNA of the CDR3 is TGCGCCAGCAGCTTGTTGCCGGCCAATAAAGAGCCCCAGTACTTC.

The chain joins TRBV27 to TRBJ2-2; 9 bases match TRBD1. The germline gives CDR1 MNHEY, CDR2 SMNVEV (reference sequence). CDR3 size: 16 residues. Trimming at V came to 1 base and at J to 4 bases, leaving 4 bases not matched to a gene. CDR3 DNA: TGTGCCAGCAGTTTATTGGGGACAGGGCGCACCGGGGAGCTGTTTTTT. Amino acid sequence: CASSLLGTGRTGELFF.

V is TRBV21-1 and J is TRBJ1-5; the table calls TRBD1, which could not be checked here. TRBV21-1 is a pseudogene. The CDR3 consists of 15 residues. In DNA form, the CDR3 reads TGTGCCAGCACCCAGGACAGGCTTGGCAATCAGCCCCAGCATTTT. It yields the protein CASTQDRLGNQPQHF.

The J gene is TRBJ2-7, the V gene TRBV20-1; TRBD2 agrees at 10 bases. The CDR3 length is 15 residues. V was clipped by 6 bases and J by 3 bases; unmatched bases: 11. Per germline, CDR1 DFQATT and CDR2 SNEGSKA (reference sequence). The CDR3, as DNA: TGCAGTGCGGATACAGGACTAGCGGCGGACTACGAGCAGTACTTC. Amino acid sequence: CSADTGLAADYEQYF.

The rearrangement links TRBV5-1 to TRBJ2-7; 10 positions match TRBD2. This CDR3 contains 17 residues. The germline gives CDR1 SGHRS, CDR2 YFSETQ. The J segment lost 0 bases and the V segment lost 2 bases, leaving 8 bases of the junction unmatched. CDR3 in DNA: TGCGCCAGCAGCTTTACAGCGGGGGGGCCCCTCTCCTACGAGCAGTACTTC. It yields the protein CASSFTAGGPLSYEQYF.

The J gene is TRBJ1-2, the V gene TRBV7-2, with D maybe TRBD1 (6 bases). V dropped 5 bases and J dropped 3 bases, with 16 bases sitting between them. This CDR3 region has 15 residues. Germline V gives CDR1 SGHTA, CDR2 FQGNSA. The DNA of the CDR3 is TGTGCCAGCAGCCCCAAGGCGGGGGCGGACTATGGCTACACCTTC. Translation gives CASSPKAGADYGYTF.

This clonotype was observed a single time. This sequence joins TRBV30 and TRBJ2-1, with a weak D call TRBD2 (7 bases). Germline CDR1 and CDR2: GTSNPN and SVGIG (reference sequence). Between the trimmed V and J ends, which lost 0 bases and 14 bases, there was a span of 14 bases. The length of the CDR3 is 12 residues. CDR3 nucleotide sequence: TGTGCCTGGAGTGTACCGGGGGGCGAGGAGTTCTTC. Its translation: CAWSVPGGEEFF.

The J gene is TRBJ2-5, the V gene TRBV5-1; maybe TRBD1 (5 bases). This CDR3 contains 13 residues. CDR1 and CDR2 (germline): SGHRS, YFSETQ. Trimming removed 4 bases from V and 3 bases from J, with 10 bases in between. CDR3 loop: CASSLRQKETQYF. The CDR3 DNA reads as TGCGCCAGCAGCCTCCGACAGAAAGAGACCCAGTACTTC.

The chain employs TRBV20-1 and TRBJ1-5; possibly TRBD1 for D (5 bases). The germline V gene encodes CDR1 DFQATT and CDR2 SNEGSKA (reference sequence). V lost 6 bases and J 7 bases, leaving 25 bases between the germline ends. The length of the CDR3 is 16 residues. DNA of the CDR3: TGCAGTGCGGAACCGGACCTGGGGGGGACGGGACAGCCCCAGCATTTT. Encoded protein: CSAEPDLGGTGQPQHF.

V is TRBV6-2 or TRBV6-3 and J is TRBJ1-2; 7 bases agree with TRBD1. J gave up 2 bases and V 7 bases, and 4 bases lay outside the gene matches. Germline V gives CDR1 MNHEY, CDR2 SVGEGT. The length of the CDR3 is 13 residues. The CDR3 region is CASIPDRNYGYTF. The CDR3 DNA sequence: TGTGCCAGCATCCCGGACAGGAACTATGGCTACACCTTC.

The V call is TRBV19, the J call TRBJ1-5; a weak D match, TRBD1 (5 bases). This CDR3 is built from 15 residues. V dropped 3 bases and J dropped 3 bases, with 12 bases sitting between them. Germline V lookup: CDR1 LNHDA, CDR2 SQIVND (reference sequence). The CDR3, as DNA: TGTGCCAGTAGTATTACCAGGGTAGACAATCAGCCCCAGCATTTT. It specifies CASSITRVDNQPQHF.